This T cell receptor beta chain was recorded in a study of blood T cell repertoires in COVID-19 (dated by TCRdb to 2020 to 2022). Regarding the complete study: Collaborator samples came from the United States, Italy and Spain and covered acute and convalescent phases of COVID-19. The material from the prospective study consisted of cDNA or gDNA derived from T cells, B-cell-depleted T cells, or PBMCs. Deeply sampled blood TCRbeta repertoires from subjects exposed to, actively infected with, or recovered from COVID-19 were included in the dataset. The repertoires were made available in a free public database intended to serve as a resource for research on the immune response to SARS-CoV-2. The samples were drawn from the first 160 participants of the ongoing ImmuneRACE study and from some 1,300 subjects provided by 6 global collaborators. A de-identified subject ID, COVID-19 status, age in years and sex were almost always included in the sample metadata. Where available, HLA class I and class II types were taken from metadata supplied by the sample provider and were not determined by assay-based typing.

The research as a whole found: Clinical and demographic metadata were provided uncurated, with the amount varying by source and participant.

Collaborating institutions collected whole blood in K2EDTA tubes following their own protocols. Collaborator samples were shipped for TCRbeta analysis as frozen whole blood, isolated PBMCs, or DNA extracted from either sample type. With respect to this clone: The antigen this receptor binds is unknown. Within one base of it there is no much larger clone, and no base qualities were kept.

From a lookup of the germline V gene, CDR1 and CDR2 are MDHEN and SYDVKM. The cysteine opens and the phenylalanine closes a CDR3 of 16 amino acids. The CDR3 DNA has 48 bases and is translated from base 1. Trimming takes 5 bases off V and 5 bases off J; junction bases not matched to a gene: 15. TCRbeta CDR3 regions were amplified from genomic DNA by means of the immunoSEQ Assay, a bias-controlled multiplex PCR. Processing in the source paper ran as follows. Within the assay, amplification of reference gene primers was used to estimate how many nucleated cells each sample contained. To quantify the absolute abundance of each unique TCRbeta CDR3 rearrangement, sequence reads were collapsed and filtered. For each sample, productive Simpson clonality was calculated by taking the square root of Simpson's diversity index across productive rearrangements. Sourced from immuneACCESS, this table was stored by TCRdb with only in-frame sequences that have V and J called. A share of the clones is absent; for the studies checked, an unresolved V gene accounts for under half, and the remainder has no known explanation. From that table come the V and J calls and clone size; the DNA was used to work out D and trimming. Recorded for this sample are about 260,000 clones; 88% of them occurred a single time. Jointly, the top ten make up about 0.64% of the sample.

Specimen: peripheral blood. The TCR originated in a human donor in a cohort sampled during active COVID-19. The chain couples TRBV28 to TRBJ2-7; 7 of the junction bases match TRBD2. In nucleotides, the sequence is TGTGCCAGCAGTCCCCAGAGGTCGTGGGAGGGCGACGAGCAGTACTTC. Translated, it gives CASSPQRSWEGDEQYF.